The source of this T cell receptor (beta chain) is a study of OX40 agonist ivuxolimab in advanced cancers. Study-wide background: Partial response was recorded in three patients: one hepatocellular carcinoma and two cutaneous melanoma cases. Findings and caveats of the study: Not determined was the antigen specificity of the expanded peripheral T cells. On average, CD8+ T cells had more expanded clones than CD4+.

Clones were read by immunoSEQ multiplex PCR, and TCRdb kept only the in-frame ones, dropping some. The table has tens of thousands of clones, 80% to 90% seen once. The CDR3 totals 14 residues. V was clipped by 1 base and J by 4 bases, with 8 bases between them. CDR1 is MNHNS and CDR2 is SASEGT in the germline V gene. As to this clone: Its target is unknown.

It was autoimmune disease history or systemic immunosuppression that excluded patients. The sequence was obtained from an adult with an advanced solid tumor such as melanoma, head and neck, liver or kidney cancer. Material: CD4+ or CD8+ T cells sorted from blood, obtained in a trial of the OX40 agonist ivuxolimab. The chain uses TRBV6-1 and TRBJ1-5; maybe TRBD1 (5 bases). DNA of the CDR3: TGTGCCAGCAGTGAAGGGACACGGAATCAGCCCCAGCATTTT. As protein: CASSEGTRNQPQHF.